A selection of T cell receptor beta chains follows, all from one sample in a study of T cell responses to AZD1222 COVID-19 vaccine. The repertoire was sequenced with immunoSEQ multiplex PCR; TCRdb's copy has only in-frame clones and lacks some. This sample has tens of thousands of clones; 65% to 90% occur once, and the top ten carry about 7%. This material consisted of peripheral blood, taken 28 days after the second AZD1222 dose. These receptors were taken from an adult who received the AZD1222 COVID-19 vaccine. Each CDR3 is given with its conserved first and last residue. Fields, in order: V gene, J gene, clone size, D gene, CDR3 DNA, CDR3 protein. D genes are given only for firm matches. Only some rows state a clone size, as once, few, many or a class for expanded clones.

>TRBV24-1|TRBJ2-3|.|.
TGTGCCACCAGTGATGGGACCCTACTTGACACAGATACGCAGTATTTT
CATSDGTLLDTDTQYF
>TRBV7-8|TRBJ1-3|.|.
TGTGCCAGCAGCTTATTCCACTCTGGAAACACCATATATTTT
CASSLFHSGNTIYF
>TRBV28|TRBJ1-5|.|.
TGTGCCAGCAGTTTACGACATAGGAGGGATCTGTGGCCCCAGCATTTT
CASSLRHRRDLWPQHF
>TRBV6-6|TRBJ1-5|.|.
TGTGCCAGCGGAGGACACGGGTCGAATCAGCCCCAGCATTTT
CASGGHGSNQPQHF
>TRBV27|TRBJ1-2|.|TRBD1
TGTGCCAGCAGTCTAGGACAGGGCCTGGGCTACACCTTC
CASSLGQGLGYTF
>TRBV5-1|TRBJ1-4|.|.
TGCGCCAGCAGCAGGGACCCGTCCTCGGAACTGTTTTTT
CASSRDPSSELFF
>TRBV5-6|TRBJ1-2|.|TRBD1
TGTGCCAGCAGCATGGGACAGGCAAACTATGGCTACACCTTC
CASSMGQANYGYTF
>TRBV5-6|TRBJ1-3|.|.
TGTGCCAGCAGCTTGTTATCCGGCAGCTCTGGAAACACCATATATTTT
CASSLLSGSSGNTIYF
>TRBV30|TRBJ2-7|.|TRBD2
TGTGCCTGGGTAGCGGGGGGGCTCTACGAGCAGTACTTC
CAWVAGGLYEQYF
>TRBV28|TRBJ2-7|.|.
TGTGCCAGCAGCTCGACAGGCGGCTACTCCTACGAGCAGTACTTC
CASSSTGGYSYEQYF
>TRBV5-8|TRBJ1-2|once|.
TGTGCCAGCAGCTTGGATCGAAGCTATGGCTACACCTTC
CASSLDRSYGYTF
>TRBV12-3/TRBV12-4|TRBJ2-5|.|.
TGTGCCAGCAGCCTGGGGGAGACCCAGTACTTC
CASSLGETQYF
>TRBV28|TRBJ1-6|.|TRBD1
TGTGCCAGCAGTTTAACCGACAGGGTAAACTCACCCCTCCACTTT
CASSLTDRVNSPLHF
>TRBV19|TRBJ2-1|.|TRBD2
TGTGCCAGTAGTATCGTGACTAGCGGGAGTAATGAGCAGTTCTTC
CASSIVTSGSNEQFF
>TRBV30|TRBJ2-3|few|.
TGTGCCTGGAGCCACAGGGGCACAGATACGCAGTATTTT
CAWSHRGTDTQYF
>TRBV28|TRBJ2-3|.|TRBD2
TGTGCCAGCAGTTTAACTACGCGGGGGACTAGCGGTTCATATACGCAGTATTTT
CASSLTTRGTSGSYTQYF
>TRBV7-9|TRBJ1-6|.|.
TGTGCCAGCAGCCATCCGCGATACCACAGGGTCGCGAATTCACCCCTCCACTTT
CASSHPRYHRVANSPLHF
>TRBV19|TRBJ2-1|medium-sized|.
TGTGCCAGCGCTTTTGGGATAGGGGCCGAGCAGTTCTTC
CASAFGIGAEQFF
>TRBV3-1/TRBV3-2|TRBJ2-1|.|.
TGTGCCAGCAGCCTTATGGGGGTCAATGAGCAGTTCTTC
CASSLMGVNEQFF
>TRBV11-2|TRBJ1-2|.|.
TGTGCCAGCAGCTTAAACGGACTGAACTATGGCTACACCTTC
CASSLNGLNYGYTF
>TRBV6-4|TRBJ2-1|.|.
TGTGCCAGCAGAGAGAGGGGGGGATACAATGAGCAGTTCTTC
CASRERGGYNEQFF
>TRBV19|TRBJ2-5|.|TRBD1
TGTGCCAGTAGTATTCTGAACAGGGGGCGGGAGACCCAGTACTTC
CASSILNRGRETQYF
>TRBV29-1|TRBJ1-3|.|.
TGCAGCGTGAGAACCCCTGGAAACACCATATATTTT
CSVRTPGNTIYF
>TRBV18|TRBJ2-4|.|.
TGTGCCAGCTCACCACCGATTGGCAGGGGCGAGTCTTTCACGGTGTTGGCCAAAAACATTCAGTACTTC
CASSPPIGRGESFTVLAKNIQYF
>TRBV18|TRBJ1-5|.|.
TGTGCCAGCTCACCGCCAGGGTTCTATAGCAATCAGCCCCAGCATTTT
CASSPPGFYSNQPQHF
>TRBV7-2|TRBJ1-2|.|.
TGTGCCAGCAGCCCCGGCCCCGGGACACATTATGGCTACACCTTC
CASSPGPGTHYGYTF
>TRBV28|TRBJ1-4|.|TRBD1
TGTGCCAGCACCTACAACACAGGGGGGCAGTTTAATGAAAAACTGTTTTTT
CASTYNTGGQFNEKLFF
>TRBV28|TRBJ1-6|.|.
TGTGCCAGCAGGTCGGGGCTCTCACCCCTCCACTTT
CASRSGLSPLHF
>TRBV7-9|TRBJ2-1|once|.
TGTGCCAGCAGCTTAGGTGACGGAAGCTCCTACAATGAGCAGTTCTTC
CASSLGDGSSYNEQFF
>TRBV3-1/TRBV3-2|TRBJ1-2|.|.
TGTGCCAGCAGCCCGGGACATCCATATGGCTACACCTTC
CASSPGHPYGYTF
>TRBV6-5|TRBJ2-3|.|.
TGTGCCAGCGGTAGAGTTAGCACAGATACGCAGTATTTT
CASGRVSTDTQYF
>TRBV12-3/TRBV12-4|TRBJ2-7|.|.
TGTGCCAGCAGCAGGTGGCCCTACGAGCAGTACTTC
CASSRWPYEQYF
>TRBV18|TRBJ1-2|.|.
TGTGCCAGCTCACCAAGAAGGGGCAGCGACTATGGCTACACCTTC
CASSPRRGSDYGYTF
>TRBV6-5|TRBJ2-3|.|.
TGTGCCAGCAGTTACAAGGGAGATACGCAGTATTTT
CASSYKGDTQYF
>TRBV4-1|TRBJ1-1|few|TRBD1
TGCGCCAGCAGCAAACAGGGGGAAGGGGCTGAAGCTTTCTTT
CASSKQGEGAEAFF
>TRBV27|TRBJ1-2|.|.
TGTGCCAGCAGTTTGATGGGGGGCGATTTCTATGGCTACACCTTC
CASSLMGGDFYGYTF
>TRBV6-5|TRBJ1-6|.|.
TGTGCCAGCAGCCGGGCCCTGAATTCACCCCTCCACTTT
CASSRALNSPLHF
>TRBV7-9|TRBJ2-3|once|.
TGTGCCAGCAGCACCCTTATACCTAGCACAGATACGCAGTATTTT
CASSTLIPSTDTQYF
>TRBV5-1|TRBJ1-5|.|.
TGCGCCAGCAGCTTGCAGAGCAATCAGCCCCAGCATTTT
CASSLQSNQPQHF